Sequencing of this T cell receptor beta chain was carried out in a study of brain T cells in children with intractable seizures. Trimming removed 5 bases from V and 5 bases from J; junction bases left unmatched: 8. Germline loops: CDR1 SGHTA, CDR2 FQGTGA. The CDR3 is 17 residues long. The method was immunoSEQ multiplex PCR; TCRdb's version includes in-frame clones alone and lacks a portion of them. The repertoire holds around 44,000 clones, around 90% seen once, with approximately 6% in the top ten. The origin of this receptor is a girl aged 2-10 years with tuberous sclerosis and intractable seizures. The starting material was peripheral blood, obtained at surgery. V and J are TRBV7-3 and TRBJ2-5; 16 bases are shared with TRBD2. Here the CDR3 DNA reads TGTGCCAGCAGCCCTGGGACTAGCGGGGGGGCGAATGAGACCCAGTACTTC. It specifies CASSPGTSGGANETQYF.